A single sample is the source of the 29 T cell receptor beta chains below, sequenced in a study of metastatic and nonmetastatic thyroid tumors. Through MiXCR, TCRdb re-clonotyped the PCR reads. There are about 15,000 clones in the sample; 20% to 25% occur only once, and roughly 7.7% lies in the top ten. No patient had received any treatment before thyroid surgery. Input material: tumor tissue. The receptor set was obtained from a female donor with papillary thyroid cancer or a benign thyroid nodule (not recorded which). Some clones in this sample may be carry-over from other donors' samples.

The chain recombines TRBV12-3 or TRBV12-4 with TRBJ1-2; TRBD1 might be the D (6 bases). The CDR3 runs 14 residues. V gave up 8 bases and J gave up 2 bases, with 15 bases separating them. The CDR3 reads CASGHRDMNYGYTF. CDR3 nucleotide sequence: TGTGCCAGCGGGCACAGGGATATGAACTATGGCTACACCTTC.

This clone showed up many times. This chain joins TRBV9 and TRBJ2-5, with TRBD2 as a possible D gene (6 bases). Per germline, CDR1 SGDLS and CDR2 YYNGEE. Trimming removed 2 bases at V and 1 base at J, with 12 bases between. The CDR3 contains 15 residues. The DNA of the CDR3 is TGTGCCAGCAGCGTCCGTGGGGGAGGCCAAGAGACCCAGTACTTC. Its translation is CASSVRGGGQETQYF.

This clone is labeled medium-sized. The rearrangement uses TRBV28 and TRBJ1-6; D is undetermined. Trimming left V 5 bases short and J 4 bases short, with 9 bases between. This CDR3 has 14 residues. The germline V gene encodes CDR1 MDHEN and CDR2 SYDVKM. The chain's CDR3 is CASSLREYNSPLHF. The CDR3, as DNA: TGTGCCAGCAGTCTCCGGGAGTATAATTCACCCCTCCACTTT.

This clone came up many times. The J gene is TRBJ2-3, the V gene TRBV4-1, with no clear D. V lost 0 bases to trimming and J lost 2 bases, with 9 bases between them. The CDR3 sequence is 15 residues long. The germline V gene has CDR1 MGHRA and CDR2 YSYEKL. The CDR3 nucleotides read TGCGCCAGCAGCCAAGATCTGGGAACCACAGATACGCAGTATTTT. It specifies CASSQDLGTTDTQYF.

The CDR3 nucleotides read TGCGCCAGCAGCTTTCGGGTCGAGAATGGCTACACCTTC. Translation gives CASSFRVENGYTF. The rearrangement joins TRBV5-1 to TRBJ1-2; D remains unclear. The CDR3 runs to 13 residues. CDR1 is SGHRS and CDR2 is YFSETQ in the germline V gene. The V end was cut by 2 bases, the J end by 6 bases, with 11 bases between.

Sample share makes this clone medium-sized. This sequence joins TRBV6-2 or TRBV6-3 and TRBJ2-5; 10 nucleotides agree with TRBD2. The CDR3 sequence is 16 residues long. V gave up 0 bases and J gave up 4 bases; unmatched junction bases: 5. Germline CDR1 is MNHEY and CDR2 is SVGEGT. Here the CDR3 reads CASSYSRRLAGETQYF. DNA for the CDR3: TGTGCCAGCAGTTACTCGAGAAGACTAGCGGGAGAGACCCAGTACTTC.

In this sample, this clone is medium-sized. CDR3 bases: TGTGCCAGCAATCCGGGACAGGGCTACGAGCAGTACTTC. Its protein is CASNPGQGYEQYF. The chain links TRBV6-1 to TRBJ2-7, with TRBD1 matching 9 bases. The CDR3 is 13 residues long. The germline V gene encodes CDR1 MNHNS and CDR2 SASEGT. Losses at the gene ends were 7 bases for V and 3 bases for J; bases not matched to a gene: 4.

This clone was seen at least ten times. With a much larger clone just one base away, this may be a read error. The rearrangement uses TRBV27 and TRBJ2-3; TRBD1 agrees at 7 bases. The CDR3 extends over 15 amino acids. Germline V gene data show CDR1 as MNHEY and CDR2 as SMNVEV (reference sequence). This chain's CDR3 is CASSLRGHITDTRYF. CDR3 bases: TGTGCCAGCAGTTTAAGGGGGCATATAACAGATACGCGGTATTTT.

This clone was recorded at least ten times. The gene calls are TRBV5-1 and TRBJ2-7; no definite D call. Trimming left V 4 bases short and J 3 bases short, with 14 bases between. CDR1 is SGHRS and CDR2 is YFSETQ in the germline V gene. This CDR3 contains 14 residues. The CDR3 nucleotides are TGCGCCAGCAGCCCCCTGGTGGGCAGCTACGAGCAGTACTTC. Its translation is CASSPLVGSYEQYF. Looking up the rest from reference TRBV5-1 and TRBJ2-7 gives the full variable domain: KAGVTQTPRYLIKTRGQQVTLSCSPISGHRSVSWYQQTPGQGLQFLFEYFSETQRNKGNFPGRFSGRQFSNSRSEMNVSTLELGDSALYLCASSPLVGSYEQYFGPGTRLTVT.

The V and J genes are TRBV5-1 and TRBJ2-2, with D perhaps matching TRBD1 (6 bases). Germline V lookup: CDR1 SGHRS, CDR2 YFSETQ. The CDR3 is made up of 15 amino acids. The V end lost 0 bases, the J end lost 4 bases, and 10 bases lay between the germline ends. The CDR3 here is CASSLDRVITGELFF. CDR3 DNA: TGCGCCAGCAGCTTGGACAGGGTAATCACCGGGGAGCTGTTTTTT. The complete variable domain, with remaining parts taken from reference TRBV5-1 and TRBJ2-2, reads KAGVTQTPRYLIKTRGQQVTLSCSPISGHRSVSWYQQTPGQGLQFLFEYFSETQRNKGNFPGRFSGRQFSNSRSEMNVSTLELGDSALYLCASSLDRVITGELFFGEGSRLTVL.

Details on this clone: This clone may be a read error of a much larger clone one base away. The chain carries TRBV7-7 and TRBJ2-2; 14 bases agree with TRBD2. The CDR3 is 18 residues long. The germline gives CDR1 SSHAT, CDR2 FNYEAQ (reference sequence). CDR3 DNA: TGTGCTAGCAGCTCATCCTGGACTAGCGGGAGGCGACCCGGGGAGCTGTTTTTT. Its translation is CASSSSWTSGRRPGELFF.

The CDR3 region is CASSPTGSNQPQHF. CDR3 in DNA: TGTGCCAGCAGTCCGACAGGGAGCAATCAGCCCCAGCATTTT. The chain is built from TRBV28 and TRBJ1-5; 7 bases align to TRBD1. Germline trimming cut 5 bases from V and 1 base from J; bases unmatched to any gene: 2. The germline V gene has CDR1 MDHEN and CDR2 SYDVKM. The CDR3 consists of 14 residues.

This clone showed up many times. This may be a read error, as it is one base from a much larger clone. The chain couples TRBV6-1 to TRBJ1-1; D gene ambiguous. Germline V gives CDR1 MNHNS, CDR2 SASEGT. The ends were cut back, 5 bases at V and 1 base at J, with 8 bases in the middle. The CDR3 runs 13 residues. CDR3 region: CASSCARNTEAFF. The CDR3, as DNA: TGTGCCAGCAGTTGCGCAAGGAACACTGAAGCTTTCTTT.

This clone was found many times. The chain links TRBV18 to TRBJ2-1, with 12 bases that match TRBD2. The V gene end was trimmed by 3 bases and the J gene end by 7 bases; junction bases not matched to a gene: 7. The CDR3 is 16 residues long. Looked up from germline, CDR1 is KGHSH and CDR2 is LQKENI. The CDR3 reads CASSPLLAGGRNEQFF. In DNA, the CDR3 is TGTGCCAGCTCACCGCTCCTAGCGGGAGGGCGTAATGAGCAGTTCTTC.

This clone was detected a few times. One base away lies a much larger clone, so this may be a sequencing read error. Other DNA sequences within the sample encode an identical CDR3. This chain's CDR3 is CASSFGGTDTQYF. DNA of the CDR3: TGTGCCAGCAGTTTCGGGGGGACAGATACGCAGTATTTT. V is TRBV27 and J is TRBJ2-3; TRBD2 aligns across 7 bases. Germline V lookup: CDR1 MNHEY, CDR2 SMNVEV (reference sequence). This CDR3 is built from 13 residues. V shed 3 bases, J shed 3 bases, and the junction held 0 bases outside the gene matches.

This clone occurred a few times. This sequence joins TRBV12-3 or TRBV12-4 and TRBJ2-7, with D possibly matching TRBD1 (6 bases). The CDR3 runs 15 residues. The germline V and J ends were trimmed by 5 bases and 2 bases, with 16 bases remaining between them. The CDR3 protein is CASSLHHTGPYEQYF. The CDR3 DNA sequence: TGTGCCAGCAGTCTACACCACACAGGGCCCTACGAGCAGTACTTC.

This clone was picked up many times. This may be a read error: a much more frequent sequence differs by one nucleotide. The V call is TRBV4-2, the J call TRBJ2-7; D is unresolved. Germline CDR1 is LGHNA and CDR2 is YNFKEQ. There are 14 residues in the CDR3. The CDR3 here is CASSQEPLSYEQHF. For the CDR3, the DNA is TGTGCCAGCAGCCAAGAACCCCTGTCCTACGAGCAGCACTTC.

This clone is medium-sized in the sample. The chain employs TRBV25-1 and TRBJ1-1; no clear D. The CDR3 loop spans 13 amino acids. In germline, CDR1 is MGHDK, CDR2 SYGVNS. Trimming took off 2 bases at V and 1 base at J, with 5 bases between the two ends. Here the CDR3 DNA reads TGTGCCAGCAGTGAAGACCCGAACACTGAAGCTTTCTTT. It translates to CASSEDPNTEAFF.

The rearrangement links TRBV24-1 to TRBJ2-1; D is unresolved. The CDR3 length is 11 residues. Trimming pared 6 bases from V and 8 bases from J, leaving 7 bases between. Per the germline V gene, CDR1 is KGHDR and CDR2 is SFDVKD. The CDR3 loop reads CATSYGDEQFF. CDR3 DNA sequence: TGTGCCACCAGTTATGGTGATGAGCAGTTCTTC.

The genes are TRBV7-9 and TRBJ2-7; 8 nucleotides align to TRBD1. Unmatched junction bases numbered 5, after V lost 5 bases and J lost 2 bases. CDR3 length: 14 residues. Germline loops: CDR1 SEHNR, CDR2 FQNEAQ (reference sequence). DNA for the CDR3: TGTGCCAGCAGCCCGGGACAGGACGCCTACGAGCAGTACTTC. This encodes CASSPGQDAYEQYF.

To note about this clone: One junction end disagrees with the germline gene, perhaps due to a read error. The genes are TRBV28 and TRBJ1-2, with 8 bases fitting TRBD1. The V gene's germline CDR1 is MDHEN and CDR2 SYDVKM. The CDR3 consists of 14 residues. CDR3 nucleotides: TGTGCCAGCAGTTTCGGGACAGGTCACTATGGCTACGCCTTC. Its protein is CASSFGTGHYGYAF.

This clone was found many times. The J gene is TRBJ2-2, the V gene TRBV5-4; no clear D. The CDR3 runs to 13 residues. The V gene's germline CDR1 is SGHNT and CDR2 YYREEE (reference sequence). V lost 1 base, J lost 8 bases, and 9 bases lay in between. The DNA for the CDR3 is TGTGCCAGCAGCTTGACTACAAAAGGGGAGCTGTTTTTT. Protein product: CASSLTTKGELFF. Drawing the rest from reference TRBV5-4 and TRBJ2-2, the complete variable domain is ETGVTQSPTHLIKTRGQQVTLRCSSQSGHNTVSWYQQALGQGPQFIFQYYREEENGRGNFPPRFSGLQFPNYSSELNVNALELDDSALYLCASSLTTKGELFFGEGSRLTVL.

The chain links TRBV20-1 to TRBJ2-5; no clear D. Germline V CDR1 and CDR2: DFQATT, SNEGSKA (reference sequence). The CDR3 consists of 12 residues. V was shortened by 5 bases and J by 8 bases, with 15 bases between the two germline ends. The CDR3: CSAEWYADTQYF. The CDR3 DNA is TGCAGTGCTGAGTGGTACGCCGATACCCAGTACTTC.

By its share, this clone is medium-sized. The chain employs TRBV27 and TRBJ1-5; possible D gene TRBD1, 5 bases. The CDR3 sequence is 15 residues long. V lost 6 bases, J lost 4 bases, and 16 bases lay in between. The V gene's germline CDR1 is MNHEY and CDR2 SMNVEV (reference sequence). CDR3 in amino acids: CASSPFAGENQPQHF. DNA of the CDR3: TGTGCCAGCAGCCCTTTCGCGGGGGAGAATCAGCCCCAGCATTTT.

This clone showed up many times. A much larger clone lies one base from this, so it may be a read error. The genes are TRBV27 and TRBJ2-1; possible D gene TRBD2, 6 bases. CDR1 MNHEY and CDR2 SMNVEV come from the germline V gene (reference sequence). Deletions cut 5 bases from V and 9 bases from J, with 14 bases between. The CDR3 spans 13 residues. The CDR3 here is CASSRHGGTEQFF. CDR3 bases: TGTGCCAGCAGTCGCCACGGCGGGACTGAGCAGTTCTTC.

Judged by abundance, this clone is medium-sized. V and J are TRBV30 and TRBJ2-1; TRBD2 aligns across 8 bases. This CDR3 comprises 14 residues. Unmatched junction bases numbered 1, after V lost 0 bases and J lost 3 bases. Germline CDR1 reads GTSNPN; CDR2 reads SVGIG (reference sequence). For the CDR3, the DNA is TGTGCCTGGAGTGTACTAGCGGACTACAATGAGCAGTTCTTC. Translated: CAWSVLADYNEQFF.

The V and J genes are TRBV19 and TRBJ2-7; 13 bases are shared with TRBD2. V was pared by 5 bases and J by 2 bases, with 3 bases of the junction left unmatched. CDR1 is LNHDA and CDR2 is SQIVND in the germline V gene (reference sequence). CDR3 length: 15 residues. CDR3 nucleotide sequence: TGTGCCAGTAGTGCCGGGACTAGCGGGGCCTACGAGCAGTACTTC. Encoded protein: CASSAGTSGAYEQYF.

This clone was found many times. The chain recombines TRBV3-1 with TRBJ1-1; possible D gene TRBD1, 6 bases. Germline V gene sequence: CDR1 LGHDT, CDR2 YNNKEL (reference sequence). The CDR3 is 11 residues long. V lost 6 bases, J lost 5 bases, and 7 bases lay in between. CDR3 in DNA: TGTGCCAGCAGAGGGGGAACTGAAGCTTTCTTT. This translates into CASRGGTEAFF.

This clone is labeled medium-sized. The chain combines TRBV27 with TRBJ2-7; TRBD2 agrees at 9 bases. Per germline, CDR1 MNHEY and CDR2 SMNVEV (reference sequence). This CDR3 has 19 residues. V gave up 0 bases and J gave up 1 base; unmatched junction bases: 13. The CDR3 bases are TGTGCCAGCAGTTTATCTGGAATTAGCGGGAGAGGCAGGTCCTACGAGCAGTACTTC. Protein product: CASSLSGISGRGRSYEQYF.